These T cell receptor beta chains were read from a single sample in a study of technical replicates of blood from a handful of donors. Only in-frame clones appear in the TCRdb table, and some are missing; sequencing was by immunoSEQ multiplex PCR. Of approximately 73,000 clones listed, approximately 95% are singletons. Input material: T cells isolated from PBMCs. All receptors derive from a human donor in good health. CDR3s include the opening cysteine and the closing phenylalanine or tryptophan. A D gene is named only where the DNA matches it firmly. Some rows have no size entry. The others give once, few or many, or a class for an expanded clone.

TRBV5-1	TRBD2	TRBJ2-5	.	CASIPSGGQETQYF	TGCGCCAGCATTCCTAGCGGGGGCCAAGAGACCCAGTACTTC
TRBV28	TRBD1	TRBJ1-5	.	CASSMGQFNQPQHF	TGTGCCAGCAGTATGGGACAGTTCAATCAGCCCCAGCATTTT
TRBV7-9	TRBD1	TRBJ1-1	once	CASSLDPDRGPNTEAFF	TGTGCCAGCAGCTTAGATCCTGACAGGGGTCCAAACACTGAAGCTTTCTTT
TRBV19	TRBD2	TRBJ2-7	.	CASSPGGAYEQYF	TGTGCCAGTAGCCCGGGAGGGGCCTACGAGCAGTACTTC
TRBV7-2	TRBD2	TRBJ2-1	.	CASTSPRRASGSYEQFF	TGTGCCAGCACCTCCCCACGCCGGGCTAGCGGGAGTTATGAGCAGTTCTTC
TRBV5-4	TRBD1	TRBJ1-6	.	CASSHVPGQSSYNSPLHF	TGTGCCAGCAGCCACGTACCGGGACAGAGCTCCTATAATTCACCCCTCCACTTT
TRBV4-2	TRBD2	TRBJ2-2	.	CASRSLAVNTGELFF	TGTGCCAGCAGGTCGCTAGCGGTGAACACCGGGGAGCTGTTTTTT
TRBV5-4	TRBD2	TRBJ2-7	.	CASSLDTGTSGLEQYF	TGTGCCAGCAGCTTGGATACCGGGACTAGCGGTCTCGAGCAGTACTTC
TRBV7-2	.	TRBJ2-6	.	CASGPRIVSGANVLTF	TGTGCCAGTGGTCCTCGTATAGTTTCTGGGGCCAACGTCCTGACTTTC
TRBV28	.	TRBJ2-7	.	CASGPTRSDYEQYF	TGTGCCAGCGGCCCAACGCGGTCAGACTACGAGCAGTACTTC
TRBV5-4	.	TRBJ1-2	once	CASSLALAGYGYGYTF	TGTGCCAGCAGCTTGGCCTTGGCAGGGTACGGCTATGGCTACACCTTC
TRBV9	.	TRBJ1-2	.	CASSGTGKYNGYTF	TGTGCCAGCAGCGGTACAGGAAAATATAATGGCTACACCTTC
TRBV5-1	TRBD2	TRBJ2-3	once	CASSSSTSGSDPDTQYF	TGCGCCAGCAGCTCTTCCACTAGCGGGAGCGATCCAGATACGCAGTATTTT
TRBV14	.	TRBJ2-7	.	CASSPTRFEQYF	TGTGCCAGCAGTCCGACTAGATTCGAGCAGTACTTC
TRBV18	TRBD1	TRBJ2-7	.	CASSPGQGAYEQYF	TGTGCCAGCTCGCCGGGACAGGGCGCCTACGAGCAGTACTTC
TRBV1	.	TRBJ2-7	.	CTSSQDLNLAGAGYEQYF	TGCACCAGCAGCCAAGATCTGAATCTAGCGGGAGCGGGCTACGAGCAGTACTTC
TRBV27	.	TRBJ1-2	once	CASSLTAANYGYTF	TGTGCCAGCAGTTTGACAGCTGCTAACTATGGCTACACCTTC
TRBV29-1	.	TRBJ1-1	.	CSVRSPRGTEAFF	TGCAGCGTTCGGTCGCCTCGGGGCACTGAAGCTTTCTTT
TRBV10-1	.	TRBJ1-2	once	CASSGSQTFGYTF	TGCGCCAGCAGTGGGTCACAGACCTTCGGCTACACCTTC
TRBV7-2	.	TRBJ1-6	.	CASSLVADSPLHF	TGTGCCAGCAGCTTAGTTGCGGATTCACCCCTCCACTTT
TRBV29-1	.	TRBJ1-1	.	CSVVDLRMNTEAFF	TGCAGCGTTGTAGACCTGAGGATGAACACTGAAGCTTTCTTT
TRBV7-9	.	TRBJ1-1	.	CASSLDRNTEAFF	TGTGCCAGCAGCTTAGACAGGAACACTGAAGCTTTCTTT
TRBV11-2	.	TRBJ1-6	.	CASSPGPQGTYNSPLHF	TGTGCCAGCAGCCCAGGGCCCCAGGGCACCTATAATTCACCCCTCCACTTT
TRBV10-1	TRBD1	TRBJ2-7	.	CASSKQGAEQYF	TGCGCCAGCAGTAAACAGGGGGCCGAGCAGTACTTC
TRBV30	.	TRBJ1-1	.	CAWSTRLGQSNTEAFF	TGTGCCTGGAGTACGAGACTTGGACAGTCCAACACTGAAGCTTTCTTT
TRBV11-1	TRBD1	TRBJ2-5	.	CASSFTGGAQTQYF	TGTGCCAGCAGTTTCACAGGGGGCGCGCAGACCCAGTACTTC
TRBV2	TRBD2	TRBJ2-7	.	CASRGLGGRAIEQYF	TGTGCCAGCAGAGGACTGGGCGGGAGGGCCATCGAGCAGTACTTC
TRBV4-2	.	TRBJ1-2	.	CASSQTPGHHLYGYTF	TGTGCCAGCAGCCAAACACCGGGACACCATCTCTATGGCTACACCTTC
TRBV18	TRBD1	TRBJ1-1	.	CASSRDRNTEAFF	TGTGCCAGCTCGCGGGACAGGAACACTGAAGCTTTCTTT
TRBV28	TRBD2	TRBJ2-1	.	CASSVAGVNDHEQFF	TGTGCCAGCAGTGTAGCGGGAGTAAATGACCATGAGCAGTTCTTC
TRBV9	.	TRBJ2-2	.	CASRDKANTGELFF	TGTGCCAGCCGTGACAAAGCGAACACCGGGGAGCTGTTTTTT
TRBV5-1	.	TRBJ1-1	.	CASSLVQGSEAFF	TGCGCCAGCAGCTTGGTACAGGGAAGTGAAGCTTTCTTT
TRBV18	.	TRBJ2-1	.	CASSPLETARNEQFF	TGTGCCAGCTCACCATTAGAGACAGCCAGGAATGAGCAGTTCTTC
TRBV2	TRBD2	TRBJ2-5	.	CASKGLAGQETQYF	TGTGCCAGCAAGGGACTAGCGGGTCAAGAGACCCAGTACTTC
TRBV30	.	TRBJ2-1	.	CAWSRYNEQFF	TGTGCCTGGAGCCGCTACAATGAGCAGTTCTTC
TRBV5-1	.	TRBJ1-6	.	CASSLDAGPNSPLHF	TGCGCCAGCAGCTTGGATGCAGGGCCCAATTCACCCCTCCACTTT